This T cell receptor beta chain was found in a study of glioma-infiltrating T cells after dendritic cell vaccination. The study, taken as a whole, reports: The cohort had few patients with full blood and tumor sets. Survival was not directly related to TCR clonality in these patients.

From germline, CDR1 is LGHNA and CDR2 YSLEER. V shed 4 bases and J 1 base; nucleotides not matched to a gene: 2. This CDR3 region has 14 residues. Concerning this clone itself: Antigen unknown.

Primers: 60 V beta forward and 13 J beta reverse. TCRdb's table, derived via immunoSEQ multiplex PCR, lists solely in-frame clones and lacks some. The data show roughly 100,000 clones, around 81% seen once. Fresh-frozen tumor tissue and more than two years of survival data were available for all. This chain joins TRBV4-3 and TRBJ2-7; TRBD1 aligns across 9 bases. This clonotype was sampled from a human donor with glioblastoma. This material consisted of blood, taken before dendritic cell vaccination. CDR3 region: CASSRGQGSYEQYF. DNA of the CDR3: TGCGCCAGCAGCCGGGGACAGGGATCCTACGAGCAGTACTTC.